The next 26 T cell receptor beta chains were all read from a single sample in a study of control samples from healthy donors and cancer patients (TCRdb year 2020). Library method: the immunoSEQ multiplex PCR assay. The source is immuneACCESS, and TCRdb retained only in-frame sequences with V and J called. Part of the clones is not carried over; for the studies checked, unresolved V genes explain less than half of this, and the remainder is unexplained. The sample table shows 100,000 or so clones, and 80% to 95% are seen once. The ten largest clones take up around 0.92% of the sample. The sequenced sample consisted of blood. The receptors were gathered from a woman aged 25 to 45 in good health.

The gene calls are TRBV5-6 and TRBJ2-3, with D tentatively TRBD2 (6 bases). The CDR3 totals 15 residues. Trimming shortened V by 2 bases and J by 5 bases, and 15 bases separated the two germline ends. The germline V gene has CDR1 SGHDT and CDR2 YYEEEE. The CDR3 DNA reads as TGTGCCAGCAGCTTTGGGCCTGCAGCGGGAGATACGCAGTATTTT. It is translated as CASSFGPAAGDTQYF.

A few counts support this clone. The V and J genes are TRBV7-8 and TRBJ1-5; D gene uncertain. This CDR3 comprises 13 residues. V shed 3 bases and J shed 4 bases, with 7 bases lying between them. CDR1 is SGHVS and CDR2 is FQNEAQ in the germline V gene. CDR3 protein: CASSFHRNQPQHF. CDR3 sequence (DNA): TGTGCCAGCAGCTTTCACAGAAATCAGCCCCAGCATTTT.

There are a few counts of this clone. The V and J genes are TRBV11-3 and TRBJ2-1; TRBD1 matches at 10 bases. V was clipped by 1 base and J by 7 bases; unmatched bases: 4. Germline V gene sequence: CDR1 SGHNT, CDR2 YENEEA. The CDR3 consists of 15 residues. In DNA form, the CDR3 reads TGTGCCAGCAGCTTAGGAGGGACAGGGGAAAATGAGCAGTTCTTC. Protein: CASSLGGTGENEQFF.

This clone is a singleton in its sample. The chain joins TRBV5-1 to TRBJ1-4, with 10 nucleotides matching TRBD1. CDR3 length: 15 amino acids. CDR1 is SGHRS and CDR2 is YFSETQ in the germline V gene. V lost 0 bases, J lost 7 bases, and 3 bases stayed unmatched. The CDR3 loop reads CASSLATGGSEKLFF. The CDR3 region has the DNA TGCGCCAGCAGCTTGGCGACAGGGGGCAGTGAAAAACTGTTTTTT. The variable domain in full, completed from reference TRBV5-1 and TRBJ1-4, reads KAGVTQTPRYLIKTRGQQVTLSCSPISGHRSVSWYQQTPGQGLQFLFEYFSETQRNKGNFPGRFSGRQFSNSRSEMNVSTLELGDSALYLCASSLATGGSEKLFFGSGTQLSVL.

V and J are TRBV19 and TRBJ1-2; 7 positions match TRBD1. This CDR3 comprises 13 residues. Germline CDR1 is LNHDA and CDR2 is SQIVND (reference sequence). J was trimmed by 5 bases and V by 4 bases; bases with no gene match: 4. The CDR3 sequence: CASSNTGVYGYTF. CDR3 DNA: TGTGCCAGTAGTAATACAGGGGTATATGGCTACACCTTC.

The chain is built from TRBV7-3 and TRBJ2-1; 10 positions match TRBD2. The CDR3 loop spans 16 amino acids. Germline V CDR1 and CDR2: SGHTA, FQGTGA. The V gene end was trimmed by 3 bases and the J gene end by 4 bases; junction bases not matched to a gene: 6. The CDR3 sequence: CASSLARLAGYNEQFF. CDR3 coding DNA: TGTGCCAGCAGCTTGGCACGACTAGCGGGTTACAATGAGCAGTTCTTC.

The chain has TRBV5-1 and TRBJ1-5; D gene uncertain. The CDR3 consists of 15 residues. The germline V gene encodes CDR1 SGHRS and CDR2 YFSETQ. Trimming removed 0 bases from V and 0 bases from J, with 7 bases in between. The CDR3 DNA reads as TGCGCCAGCAGCTTGGGGGAGTCTAGCAATCAGCCCCAGCATTTT. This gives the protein CASSLGESSNQPQHF.

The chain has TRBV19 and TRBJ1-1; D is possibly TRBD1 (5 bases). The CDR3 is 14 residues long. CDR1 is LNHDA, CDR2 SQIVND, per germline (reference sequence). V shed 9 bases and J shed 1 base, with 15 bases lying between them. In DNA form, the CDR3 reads TGTGCCAGCGGAACAGGATCCGGGAACACTGAAGCTTTCTTT. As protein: CASGTGSGNTEAFF.

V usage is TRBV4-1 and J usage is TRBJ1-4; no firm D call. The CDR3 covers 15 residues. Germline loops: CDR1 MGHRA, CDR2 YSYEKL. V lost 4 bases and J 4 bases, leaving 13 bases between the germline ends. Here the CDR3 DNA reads TGCGCCAGCAGCCCGGGCTGGGCCCTTAATGAAAAACTGTTTTTT. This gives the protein CASSPGWALNEKLFF.

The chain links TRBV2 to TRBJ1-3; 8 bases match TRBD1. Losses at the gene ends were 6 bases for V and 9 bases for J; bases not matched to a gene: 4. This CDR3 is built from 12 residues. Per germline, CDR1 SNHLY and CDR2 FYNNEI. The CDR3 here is CASRDRVATIYF. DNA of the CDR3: TGTGCCAGCAGGGACAGGGTAGCCACCATATATTTT.

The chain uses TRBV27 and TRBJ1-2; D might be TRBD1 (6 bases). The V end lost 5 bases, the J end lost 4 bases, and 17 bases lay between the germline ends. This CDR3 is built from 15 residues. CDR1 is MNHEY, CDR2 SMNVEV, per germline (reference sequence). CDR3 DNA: TGTGCCAGCAGTCCCGCCCTAACAGGGCCCTATGGCTACACCTTC. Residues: CASSPALTGPYGYTF.

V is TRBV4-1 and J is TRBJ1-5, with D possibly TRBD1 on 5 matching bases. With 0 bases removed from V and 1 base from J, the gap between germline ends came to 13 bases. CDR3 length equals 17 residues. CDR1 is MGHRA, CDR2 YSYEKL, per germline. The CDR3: CASSQDGGGRSNQPQHF. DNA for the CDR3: TGCGCCAGCAGCCAAGATGGGGGAGGGAGGAGCAATCAGCCCCAGCATTTT.

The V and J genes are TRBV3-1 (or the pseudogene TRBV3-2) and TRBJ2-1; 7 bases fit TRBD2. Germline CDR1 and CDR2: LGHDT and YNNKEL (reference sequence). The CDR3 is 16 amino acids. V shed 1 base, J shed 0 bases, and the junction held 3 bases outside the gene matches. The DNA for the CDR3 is TGTGCCAGCAGCCAAGTCGGCGGGGGCTCCTACAATGAGCAGTTCTTC. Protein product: CASSQVGGGSYNEQFF.

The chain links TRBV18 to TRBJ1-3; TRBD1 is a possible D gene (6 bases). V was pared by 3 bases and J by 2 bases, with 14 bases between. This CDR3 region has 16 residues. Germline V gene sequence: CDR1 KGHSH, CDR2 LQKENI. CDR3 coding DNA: TGTGCCAGCTCACCGCAAACAGGGTCCCCTGGAAACACCATATATTTT. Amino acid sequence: CASSPQTGSPGNTIYF. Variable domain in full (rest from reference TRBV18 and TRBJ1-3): NAGVMQNPRHLVRRRGQEARLRCSPMKGHSHVYWYRQLPEEGLKFMVYLQKENIIDESGMPKERFSAEFPKEGPSILRIQQVVRGDSAAYFCASSPQTGSPGNTIYFGEGSWLTVV.

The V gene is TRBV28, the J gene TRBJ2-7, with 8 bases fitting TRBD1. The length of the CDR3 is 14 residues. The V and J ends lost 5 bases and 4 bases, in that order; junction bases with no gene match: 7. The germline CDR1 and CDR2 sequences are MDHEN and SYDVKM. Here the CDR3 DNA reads TGTGCCAGCAGTATCCGACAGGGGTTATACGAGCAGTACTTC. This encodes CASSIRQGLYEQYF.

The CDR3 DNA sequence: TGTGCCAGCAGCCCACAGGGGGAAACGGATCAGCCCCAGCATTTT. It yields the protein CASSPQGETDQPQHF. The chain joins TRBV16 to TRBJ1-5; 8 nucleotides align to TRBD1. Per the germline V gene, CDR1 is KGHSY and CDR2 is FQNENV. V lost 4 bases and J lost 5; bases outside the gene matches: 7. The CDR3 has 15 amino acids.

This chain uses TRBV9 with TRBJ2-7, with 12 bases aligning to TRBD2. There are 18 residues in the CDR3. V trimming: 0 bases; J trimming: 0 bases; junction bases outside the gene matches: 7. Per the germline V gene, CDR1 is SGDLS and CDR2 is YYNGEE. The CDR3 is CASSVEGLAGSSSYEQYF. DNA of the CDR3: TGTGCCAGCAGCGTAGAGGGACTAGCGGGCTCGAGCTCCTACGAGCAGTACTTC. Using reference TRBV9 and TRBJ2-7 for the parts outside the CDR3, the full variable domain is DSGVTQTPKHLITATGQRVTLRCSPRSGDLSVYWYQQSLDQGLQFLIQYYNGEERAKGNILERFSAQQFPDLHSELNLSSLELGDSALYFCASSVEGLAGSSSYEQYFGPGTRLTVT.

CDR3 sequence reads: CSVVGQDTYEQYF. The DNA of the CDR3 is TGCAGCGTAGTGGGACAGGACACCTACGAGCAGTACTTC. V is TRBV29-1 and J is TRBJ2-7; 8 bases line up with TRBD1. The junction had 6 bases not matched to a gene; V was cut back by 6 bases and J by 2 bases. This CDR3 contains 13 residues. CDR1 is SQVTM and CDR2 is ANQGSEA in the germline V gene.

The CDR3 sequence: CASSERDTLTGTQYF. The CDR3 nucleotides are TGTGCCAGCAGTGAACGGGACACCTTAACAGGGACCCAGTACTTC. The V call is TRBV6-1, the J call TRBJ2-5; a weak D match, TRBD1 (6 bases). The CDR3 extends over 15 amino acids. Germline CDR1 MNHNS, CDR2 SASEGT. Trimming took off 2 bases at V and 7 bases at J, with 17 bases between the two ends.

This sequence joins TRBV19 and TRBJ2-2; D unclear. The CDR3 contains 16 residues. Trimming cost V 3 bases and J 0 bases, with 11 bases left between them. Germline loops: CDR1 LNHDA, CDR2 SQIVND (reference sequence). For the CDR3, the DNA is TGTGCCAGTAGTATCGGGTCGCAGACGAACACCGGGGAGCTGTTTTTT. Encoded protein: CASSIGSQTNTGELFF.

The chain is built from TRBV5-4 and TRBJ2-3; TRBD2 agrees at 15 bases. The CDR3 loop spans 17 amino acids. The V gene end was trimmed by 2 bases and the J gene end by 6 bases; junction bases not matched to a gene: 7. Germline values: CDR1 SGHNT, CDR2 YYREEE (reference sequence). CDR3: CASSLGTSGGLRDTQYF. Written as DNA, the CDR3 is TGTGCCAGCAGCTTAGGGACTAGCGGGGGGTTACGGGATACGCAGTATTTT.

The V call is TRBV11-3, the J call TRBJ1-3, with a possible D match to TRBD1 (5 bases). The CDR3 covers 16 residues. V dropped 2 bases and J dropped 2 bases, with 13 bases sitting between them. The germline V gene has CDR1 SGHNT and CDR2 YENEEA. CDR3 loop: CASSLLRGYPGNTIYF. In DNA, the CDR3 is TGTGCCAGCAGCTTATTAAGGGGCTACCCTGGAAACACCATATATTTT.

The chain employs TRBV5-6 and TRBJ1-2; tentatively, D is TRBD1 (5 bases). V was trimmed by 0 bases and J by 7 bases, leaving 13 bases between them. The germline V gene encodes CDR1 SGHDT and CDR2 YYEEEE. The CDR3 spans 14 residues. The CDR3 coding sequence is TGTGCCAGCAGCTTGGGGGGGGTCCTCGGTGGCTACACCTTC. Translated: CASSLGGVLGGYTF.

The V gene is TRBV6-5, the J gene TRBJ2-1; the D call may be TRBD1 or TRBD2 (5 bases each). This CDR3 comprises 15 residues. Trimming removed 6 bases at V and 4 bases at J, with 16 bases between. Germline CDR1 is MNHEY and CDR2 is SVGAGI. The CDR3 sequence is CASSVGTAGYNEQFF. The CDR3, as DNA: TGTGCCAGCAGCGTAGGGACCGCGGGTTACAATGAGCAGTTCTTC.

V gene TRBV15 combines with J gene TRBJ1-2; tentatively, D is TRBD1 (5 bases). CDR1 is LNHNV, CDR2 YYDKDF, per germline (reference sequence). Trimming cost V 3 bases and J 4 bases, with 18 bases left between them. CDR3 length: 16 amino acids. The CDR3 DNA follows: TGTGCCACCAGCAGGGGGGGGAACACACAAACCTATGGCTACACCTTC. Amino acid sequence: CATSRGGNTQTYGYTF.

The CDR3 loop reads CSAARGSGYTF. The CDR3 coding sequence is TGCAGTGCTGCCAGGGGTTCTGGCTACACCTTC. This sequence joins TRBV20-1 and TRBJ1-2; D is possibly TRBD1 (6 bases). The germline CDR1 and CDR2 sequences are DFQATT and SNEGSKA (reference sequence). V lost 5 bases to trimming and J lost 7 bases, with 11 bases between them. The CDR3 extends over 11 amino acids.